The 28 T cell receptor beta chains listed next were all sequenced from one sample in a study of CD8 T cells in Susac syndrome. With random hexamers, reverse transcription was performed on about 0.5 to 1 ug of RNA. TCRdb independently ran MiXCR on the immunoSEQ multiplex PCR reads; one entry per CDR3 protein. The sample gives 200,000 to 250,000 distinct CDR3 sequences, about 95% of which show up once; 0.15% to 0.2% is in the top ten. Sample: CD4+ T cells from PBMCs. These receptors were taken from a human donor with Susac syndrome.

V usage is TRBV30 and J usage is TRBJ1-6, with D perhaps TRBD1 (5 bases). In germline, CDR1 is GTSNPN, CDR2 SVGIG (reference sequence). CDR3 length equals 15 residues. V was trimmed by 0 bases and J by 10 bases, leaving 16 bases between them. The CDR3 coding sequence is TGTGCCTGGAGTGTACTAAAGGGAAAGGGGTCACCCCTCCACTTT. Its protein is CAWSVLKGKGSPLHF.

This sequence joins TRBV6-2 or TRBV6-3 and TRBJ2-7; 8 positions match TRBD2. With V trimmed by 6 bases and J by 5 bases, 15 bases remained unmatched. This CDR3 spans 16 amino acids. Germline loops: CDR1 MNHEY, CDR2 SVGEGT. CDR3 sequence: CASRGASGGYFHEQYF. CDR3 nucleotide sequence: TGTGCCAGCAGGGGGGCCAGCGGGGGATATTTCCACGAGCAGTACTTC.

The count of this clonotype is one. This chain connects TRBV24-1 to TRBJ2-5; 7 bases are a match to TRBD1. Germline CDR1 is KGHDR and CDR2 is SFDVKD. CDR3 length: 14 residues. Germline trimming cut 2 bases from V and 2 bases from J; bases unmatched to any gene: 1. CDR3 bases: TGTGCCACCAGTGATTCGGGACAGCAAGAGACCCAGTACTTC. Protein sequence: CATSDSGQQETQYF.

The chain joins TRBV27 to TRBJ1-1, with 7 bases matching TRBD1. The CDR3 length is 16 residues. V lost 4 bases and J lost 0; bases outside the gene matches: 8. Germline V gene data show CDR1 as MNHEY and CDR2 as SMNVEV (reference sequence). CDR3: CASSSDRVRVNTEAFF. CDR3 in DNA: TGTGCCAGCAGTTCAGACAGGGTTCGGGTGAACACTGAAGCTTTCTTT.

The chain uses TRBV13 and TRBJ2-1; a weak D match, TRBD1 (5 bases). Trimming removed 0 bases at V and 6 bases at J, with 15 bases between. This CDR3 has 16 amino acids. In germline, CDR1 is PRHDT, CDR2 FYEKMQ (reference sequence). CDR3 loop: CASSLGGWGQGNEQFF. For the CDR3, the DNA is TGTGCCAGCAGCTTAGGAGGGTGGGGTCAGGGCAATGAGCAGTTCTTC.

The chain recombines TRBV6-5 with TRBJ2-1, with a tentative D call TRBD2 (5 bases). The CDR3 extends over 13 amino acids. V gave up 6 bases and J gave up 3 bases, with 9 bases separating them. The germline CDR1 and CDR2 sequences are MNHEY and SVGAGI. CDR3 DNA sequence: TGTGCCAGCAGATCGACTAACTACAATGAGCAGTTCTTC. As protein: CASRSTNYNEQFF.

The V gene is TRBV7-3, the J gene TRBJ1-1; D gene ambiguous. The CDR3 length is 13 residues. V was cut by 2 bases and J by 5 bases, with 9 bases left in between. CDR1 and CDR2 from the germline V gene are SGHTA and FQGTGA. CDR3 DNA: TGTGCCAGCAGCTTAGGTGTAGGAACTGAAGCTTTCTTT. Protein product: CASSLGVGTEAFF.

As DNA, the CDR3 is TGTGCCAGCTCCCTTGGACAGGCTCAGAGGGGCTACACCTTC. Translation: CASSLGQAQRGYTF. This rearrangement joins TRBV18 to TRBJ1-2; 7 positions agree with TRBD1. Per germline, CDR1 KGHSH and CDR2 LQKENI. J was trimmed by 8 bases and V by 6 bases; bases with no gene match: 12. The CDR3 runs 14 residues.

The V gene is TRBV4-1, the J gene TRBJ1-2; D not resolved. Trimming pared 0 bases from V and 7 bases from J, leaving 21 bases between. CDR3 length: 17 residues. The germline CDR1 and CDR2 sequences are MGHRA and YSYEKL. CDR3 region: CASSQEGRPLVSGGYTF. CDR3 in DNA: TGCGCCAGCAGCCAAGAGGGCCGGCCGCTTGTTTCCGGTGGCTACACCTTC.

This clonotype has a handful of counts. The chain carries TRBV4-3 and TRBJ2-3; D possibly matches TRBD1 or TRBD2 (5 bases each). The ends were cut back, 3 bases at V and 6 bases at J, with 16 bases in the middle. The CDR3 consists of 15 residues. Germline V CDR1 and CDR2: LGHNA, YSLEER. CDR3 amino acids: CASSQNALGTDTQYF. The CDR3 coding sequence is TGCGCCAGCAGCCAGAACGCGCTAGGGACCGATACGCAGTATTTT.

This clonotype has a single count. This chain links TRBV14 with TRBJ2-1; D is perhaps TRBD2 (6 bases). Germline CDR1 and CDR2: SGHDN and FVKESK. V gave up 4 bases and J gave up 8 bases, with 9 bases separating them. The CDR3 is 12 residues long. CDR3 sequence: CASSPEGYEQFF. Here the CDR3 DNA reads TGTGCCAGCAGCCCGGAGGGGTATGAGCAGTTCTTC.

The V call is TRBV30, the J call TRBJ1-2; TRBD1 aligns across 8 bases. Trimming cost V 4 bases and J 6 bases; bases outside gene matches: 10. There are 14 residues in the CDR3. Germline assignment: CDR1 GTSNPN and CDR2 SVGIG (reference sequence). CDR3 protein: CAWTKTDREDGYTF. The CDR3 nucleotides are TGTGCCTGGACAAAGACGGACAGGGAGGATGGCTACACCTTC.

The chain recombines TRBV7-2 with TRBJ2-1, with D uncertain. V lost 5 bases and J lost 10, with 12 bases in between. The CDR3 covers 12 residues. CDR1 is SGHTA and CDR2 is FQGNSA in the germline V gene. The CDR3 reads CASSQDDREQFF. DNA of the CDR3: TGTGCCAGCAGCCAGGACGATAGGGAGCAGTTCTTC.

A single count supports this clonotype. This chain uses TRBV27 with TRBJ2-7; 10 nucleotides line up with TRBD1. Germline V lookup: CDR1 MNHEY, CDR2 SMNVEV (reference sequence). Trimming cost V 8 bases and J 3 bases; bases outside gene matches: 10. The CDR3 length is 15 residues. The CDR3 region has the DNA TGTGCCAGCGGTAGGACAGGGGGAAAGAGCTACGAGCAGTACTTC. Encoded protein: CASGRTGGKSYEQYF.

The chain combines TRBV7-8 with TRBJ2-3; D perhaps matches TRBD2 (6 bases). Trimming stripped 1 base from V and 1 base from J, with 15 bases between. This CDR3 contains 17 residues. Germline lookup yields CDR1 SGHVS and CDR2 FQNEAQ. CDR3 DNA: TGTGCCAGCAGCTTAGGAGGAGGGACTTACGGCACAGATACGCAGTATTTT. It translates to CASSLGGGTYGTDTQYF.

The chain combines TRBV9 with TRBJ2-3; a possible D gene is TRBD2 (6 bases). The V gene's germline CDR1 is SGDLS and CDR2 YYNGEE. CDR3 length: 15 amino acids. Deletions cut 3 bases from V and 0 bases from J, with 11 bases between. The CDR3 loop is CASSDPGLSTDTQYF. In DNA, the CDR3 is TGTGCCAGCAGCGATCCGGGACTGAGCACAGATACGCAGTATTTT.

This chain uses TRBV5-6 with TRBJ2-3; D is ambiguous. The V end lost 5 bases, the J end lost 2 bases, and 18 bases lay between the germline ends. Germline CDR1 and CDR2: SGHDT and YYEEEE. The CDR3 loop spans 16 amino acids. CDR3 region: CASSLPDPAPTDTQYF. The CDR3 coding sequence is TGTGCCAGCAGTTTGCCTGATCCCGCCCCCACAGATACGCAGTATTTT.

The J gene is TRBJ1-1, the V gene TRBV5-1; TRBD1 matches at 8 bases. Looked up from germline, CDR1 is SGHRS and CDR2 is YFSETQ. The CDR3 covers 15 residues. V lost 4 bases and J lost 11; bases outside the gene matches: 16. CDR3 sequence reads: CASSLRGQVPPGAFF. The CDR3 DNA follows: TGCGCCAGCAGCCTGCGGGGACAGGTCCCCCCGGGTGCTTTCTTT.

This clonotype has a handful of counts. The chain uses TRBV29-1 and TRBJ2-6, with TRBD1 matching 7 bases. The CDR3 runs 15 residues. The germline V gene encodes CDR1 SQVTM and CDR2 ANQGSEA. The trim removed 7 bases at V and 1 base at J, leaving 7 bases unmatched. CDR3 residues: CSARTGSSGANVLTF. The CDR3, as DNA: TGCAGCGCTAGGACAGGTAGTTCTGGGGCCAACGTCCTGACTTTC.

This rearrangement joins TRBV20-1 to TRBJ2-5; 8 nucleotides agree with TRBD2. This CDR3 region has 16 residues. Trimming removed 6 bases from V and 4 bases from J; junction bases left unmatched: 16. Germline V gene sequence: CDR1 DFQATT, CDR2 SNEGSKA (reference sequence). The CDR3 DNA reads as TGCAGTGCCCAGAAGCGGGGGACCCCCCTTAGAGAGACCCAGTACTTC. This sequence encodes CSAQKRGTPLRETQYF.

The rearrangement uses TRBV5-1 and TRBJ2-2, with TRBD1 identical over 7 bases. Trimming cost V 4 bases and J 1 base; bases outside gene matches: 7. The CDR3 runs 16 residues. Germline V CDR1 and CDR2: SGHRS, YFSETQ. CDR3 in amino acids: CASSGSGQLNTGELFF. CDR3 DNA: TGCGCCAGCAGCGGCTCGGGACAGTTGAACACCGGGGAGCTGTTTTTT.

The V and J genes are TRBV20-1 and TRBJ2-3, with D possibly being TRBD2 (7 bases). The germline V gene has CDR1 DFQATT and CDR2 SNEGSKA (reference sequence). V lost 3 bases and J 2 bases, leaving 18 bases between the germline ends. The CDR3 consists of 16 residues. DNA for the CDR3: TGCAGTGCTAGGGACCTGGGGCGGGGGCACACAGATACGCAGTATTTT. Protein: CSARDLGRGHTDTQYF.

The chain has TRBV4-1 and TRBJ1-5; TRBD1 might be the D (6 bases). Trimming left V 4 bases short and J 1 base short, with 14 bases between. Germline V gene lookup returns CDR1 MGHRA and CDR2 YSYEKL. This CDR3 region has 16 residues. The CDR3 DNA reads as TGCGCCAGCAGCCCAACAGGGACACGGAGCAATCAGCCCCAGCATTTT. Its protein is CASSPTGTRSNQPQHF.

The gene calls are TRBV5-4 and TRBJ1-2, with D hard to call. CDR3 size: 20 residues. V was trimmed by 3 bases and J by 4 bases, leaving 31 bases between them. Germline V lookup: CDR1 SGHNT, CDR2 YYREEE (reference sequence). In nucleotides, the CDR3 is TGTGCCAGCAGCTGGCCCCCGCGGCTCATAGGGTCGAAAGTTACCTATGGCTACACCTTC. Protein: CASSWPPRLIGSKVTYGYTF.

The chain carries TRBV20-1 and TRBJ1-2; D uncertain. V was shortened by 3 bases and J by 0 bases, with 8 bases between the two germline ends. Per the germline V gene, CDR1 is DFQATT and CDR2 is SNEGSKA (reference sequence). The CDR3 loop spans 13 amino acids. The CDR3 DNA reads as TGCAGTGCTAGGAGTGAGACTAACTATGGCTACACCTTC. This gives the protein CSARSETNYGYTF.

This clonotype was counted a single time. CDR3 protein: CASSRTGPSTDTQYF. DNA for the CDR3: TGTGCCAGTAGTCGCACAGGGCCTAGCACAGATACGCAGTATTTT. J is TRBJ2-3 and V is TRBV19, with D perhaps TRBD1 (6 bases). Germline V gene lookup returns CDR1 LNHDA and CDR2 SQIVND (reference sequence). The CDR3 covers 15 residues. Trimming shortened V by 5 bases and J by 0 bases, and 12 bases separated the two germline ends.

Here the CDR3 reads CASRLLTSGNTGELFF. Here the CDR3 DNA reads TGTGCCAGCAGGCTACTGACTAGCGGGAACACCGGGGAGCTGTTTTTT. The rearrangement joins TRBV6-2 or TRBV6-3 to TRBJ2-2; 9 bases match TRBD2. V lost 6 bases to trimming and J lost 1 base; unmatched junction nucleotides: 6. The germline V gene encodes CDR1 MNHEY and CDR2 SVGEGT. The CDR3 totals 16 residues.

This clonotype was detected only a few times. CDR3 residues: CASRSEGEQYF. The CDR3 DNA is TGCGCCAGCAGGAGTGAGGGAGAGCAGTACTTC. The genes are TRBV5-1 and TRBJ2-7; tentatively, D is TRBD2 (5 bases). CDR3 length equals 11 residues. V lost 5 bases and J lost 7, with 10 bases in between. The germline V gene has CDR1 SGHRS and CDR2 YFSETQ.